This note documents a single T cell receptor beta chain sequence. The antigen is not known. Time point denoted: cycle 4 day 1 (C4D1), after 6 weeks of nivolumab. Exposure to brentuximab vedotin varied, and each patient had relapsed following autologous stem cell transplantation. This specimen belongs to a study of PD-1 blockade in classical Hodgkin lymphoma. About the research overall: Patients were infused with nivolumab 3 mg/kg every 2 weeks. Study-wide results and limits: Diversity similar to that of newly diagnosed patients was seen at baseline in complete responders.

The repertoire was sequenced with immunoSEQ multiplex PCR; TCRdb's copy has only in-frame clones and lacks some. Here the sample spans around 65,000 clones, roughly 87% being singletons. The germline V gene encodes CDR1 MDHEN and CDR2 SYDVKM. The CDR3 consists of 19 residues. V trimming: 3 bases; J trimming: 5 bases; junction bases outside the gene matches: 16. The source was peripheral blood mononuclear cells (PBMCs), collected before the fourth cycle of nivolumab. The chain joins TRBV28 to TRBJ2-2; 9 bases match TRBD2. This receptor was taken from a human donor with classical Hodgkin lymphoma. CDR3: CASSFRLAGPISRTGELFF. CDR3 nucleotide sequence: TGTGCCAGCAGTTTTCGGCTAGCGGGGCCCATATCGAGGACCGGGGAGCTGTTTTTT.